Listed here are 13 T cell receptor beta chains from one sample, sequenced in a study of identical twins. Using its own MiXCR run on the 5' RACE reads, TCRdb lists one record per CDR3 protein. Of around 250,000 distinct CDR3 sequences listed, 7% are singletons. These sequences were also reported in another study, on yellow fever vaccine responses in identical twins.

The sequenced material came from memory (CD45RO+) T cells sorted from blood. All receptors derive from a woman aged 18-29 years in good health.

The chain joins TRBV29-1 to TRBJ2-1; 8 bases fit TRBD1. V lost 6 bases and J lost 8; bases outside the gene matches: 15. The CDR3 is 15 residues long. CDR1 is SQVTM, CDR2 ANQGSEA, per germline. CDR3 DNA sequence: TGCAGCGTAGCCAGAGGCTGGACAGGGAAGGATGAGCAGTTCTTC. As protein: CSVARGWTGKDEQFF.

The sample holds a few counts of this clonotype. V usage is TRBV6-5 and J usage is TRBJ2-2, with TRBD2 matching 15 bases. CDR1 and CDR2 (germline): MNHEY, SVGAGI. CDR3 length: 19 residues. V dropped 2 bases and J dropped 6; count of bases not matched to a gene: 10. This chain's CDR3 is CASSYAGLAGGPSPGELFF. CDR3 bases: TGTGCCAGCAGTTACGCCGGACTAGCGGGGGGGCCGAGCCCCGGGGAGCTGTTTTTT.

A word on this clonotype: The CDR3 carries no conserved terminal phenylalanine or tryptophan, so it likely arises from a read error. It is unclear where the CDR3 begins or ends on the DNA, so no DNA is shown, and the CDR3 is as TCRdb lists it. The CDR3 spells CSVGQRDNKEFY. The chain has TRBV29-1 and TRBJ2-1. Ends included, the CDR3 has 12 residues. Germline V gene sequence: CDR1 SQVTM, CDR2 ANQGSEA.

This clonotype appeared many times. V and J are TRBV20-1 and TRBJ2-6; 10 positions agree with TRBD2. V shed 4 bases and J 0 bases; nucleotides not matched to a gene: 3. CDR1 and CDR2 from the germline V gene are DFQATT and SNEGSKA (reference sequence). The CDR3 spans 16 residues. CDR3 amino acids: CSAKTSGSSGANVLTF. For the CDR3, the DNA is TGCAGTGCTAAGACTAGCGGGTCCTCTGGGGCCAACGTCCTGACTTTC.

The chain joins TRBV20-1 to TRBJ2-4; tentative D call: TRBD1 (6 bases). Trimming removed 3 bases at V and 5 bases at J, with 14 bases between. The CDR3 is 14 amino acids. The germline V gene has CDR1 DFQATT and CDR2 SNEGSKA (reference sequence). CDR3 sequence: CSARQQGLENIQYF. Here the CDR3 DNA reads TGCAGTGCTAGGCAACAGGGTCTGGAAAACATTCAGTACTTC.

This clonotype occurred a few times. This sequence joins TRBV6-5 and TRBJ2-2; D is uncertain. The V gene lost 0 bases and the J gene lost 3 bases, with 5 bases spanning the gap. The CDR3 is made up of 14 amino acids. The germline V gene has CDR1 MNHEY and CDR2 SVGAGI. The CDR3, as DNA: TGTGCCAGCAGTTACTCGATTGACACCGGGGAGCTGTTTTTT. It is translated as CASSYSIDTGELFF.

At least ten counts were recorded for this clonotype. The rearrangement uses TRBV5-1 and TRBJ2-5; TRBD1 matches at 8 bases. Looked up from germline, CDR1 is SGHRS and CDR2 is YFSETQ. The CDR3 loop spans 15 amino acids. V trimming: 0 bases; J trimming: 5 bases; junction bases outside the gene matches: 6. This CDR3 is CASSLGQGARETQYF. The CDR3, as DNA: TGCGCCAGCAGCTTGGGCCAGGGGGCCCGGGAGACCCAGTACTTC. Full variable domain (missing parts from reference TRBV5-1 and TRBJ2-5): KAGVTQTPRYLIKTRGQQVTLSCSPISGHRSVSWYQQTPGQGLQFLFEYFSETQRNKGNFPGRFSGRQFSNSRSEMNVSTLELGDSALYLCASSLGQGARETQYFGPGTRLLVL.

This clonotype was observed a few times. This chain joins TRBV5-5 and TRBJ2-1, with unresolved D. The germline V gene encodes CDR1 SGHKS and CDR2 YYEKEE (reference sequence). CDR3 length: 13 residues. Trimming took 0 bases from V and 5 from J, leaving 6 bases between them. CDR3 sequence (DNA): TGTGCCAGCAGCTTGGGTCCACACAATGAGCAGTTCTTC. Translated: CASSLGPHNEQFF.

This clonotype was detected ten times or more. J is TRBJ2-3 and V is TRBV29-1, with 7 bases matching TRBD2. The length of the CDR3 is 13 residues. With 4 bases clipped from V and 1 base from J, the junction kept 2 bases outside the gene matches. Germline V gene lookup returns CDR1 SQVTM and CDR2 ANQGSEA. The CDR3 reads CSVVGLGTDTQYF. The CDR3 DNA reads as TGCAGCGTTGTCGGACTAGGCACAGATACGCAGTATTTT.

The CDR3 spells CASSLEGRPQDEQYF. The CDR3 DNA sequence: TGCGCCAGCAGCTTGGAGGGGCGGCCCCAGGACGAGCAGTACTTC. The chain joins TRBV5-1 to TRBJ2-7, with D maybe TRBD1 (5 bases). The CDR3 consists of 15 residues. CDR1 SGHRS and CDR2 YFSETQ come from the germline V gene. The V end was cut by 0 bases, the J end by 5 bases, with 15 bases between.

The table lists this clonotype with a few counts. The chain recombines TRBV19 with TRBJ2-2; D is ambiguous. The CDR3 spans 12 residues. Germline V gene lookup returns CDR1 LNHDA and CDR2 SQIVND (reference sequence). V shed 10 bases and J shed 4 bases, with 10 bases lying between them. Here the CDR3 reads CATGVGTGELFF. CDR3 DNA sequence: TGTGCCACCGGCGTAGGCACCGGGGAGCTGTTTTTT.

This clonotype was counted between two and nine times. V is TRBV13 and J is TRBJ2-1; D is possibly TRBD1 (5 bases). This CDR3 spans 16 amino acids. The ends were cut back, 5 bases at V and 0 bases at J, with 14 bases in the middle. Germline values: CDR1 PRHDT, CDR2 FYEKMQ (reference sequence). The CDR3 coding sequence is TGTGCCAGCAGCCTCAGGGCTCTGAGCTCCTACAATGAGCAGTTCTTC. This encodes CASSLRALSSYNEQFF.

This clonotype was observed a handful of times. This chain joins TRBV2 and TRBJ2-3; D gene ambiguous. The CDR3 is made up of 17 amino acids. V lost 7 bases to trimming and J lost 4 bases, with 24 bases between them. Germline V gene sequence: CDR1 SNHLY, CDR2 FYNNEI. CDR3 loop: CASTRQDVVLVADTQYF. In DNA, the CDR3 is TGTGCCAGCACGCGTCAGGACGTAGTGCTAGTGGCAGATACGCAGTATTTT.